This T cell receptor beta chain was retrieved from a study of blood T cell repertoires in COVID-19. For the study at large: Sample material is recorded as cDNA or gDNA derived from T cells, B-cell-depleted T cells, or PBMCs.

V shed 11 bases, J shed 5 bases, and the junction held 14 bases outside the gene matches. The germline gives CDR1 MNHEY, CDR2 SVGAGI. The CDR3 consists of 14 residues. Authors' processing steps: Researchers report that nucleated cell counts were estimated from reference gene primer amplification. The assay was immunoSEQ multiplex PCR, and TCRdb's table has in-frame clones only and misses some. The V and J calls and the clone size are those of that table, but D and trimming were determined from the DNA. The sample yields tens of thousands of clones, approximately 87% seen once. Sequencing used peripheral blood. The chain has TRBV6-5 and TRBJ2-5; 7 bases line up with TRBD2. The source of this sequence is a woman aged 55-69 years with COVID-19, enrolled during active disease. This CDR3 is CACSSGPGVETQYF. The CDR3 nucleotides are TGTGCCTGTTCTAGCGGCCCCGGAGTGGAGACCCAGTACTTC.